The present T cell receptor beta chain was sequenced within a study of T-cell memory formation after mild COVID-19. Study-level background: TCR clusters mostly belonged to single donors. General study results and limits: Mainly in CM and EM were contracting CD4+ clones; CD8+ were in EMRA. That cross-reactive memory joined was suggested by some responding clones appearing in pre-infection memory.

Germline CDR1 KGHDR, CDR2 SFDVKD. With 1 base clipped from V and 5 bases from J, the junction kept 2 bases outside the gene matches. This CDR3 comprises 15 residues. About this clonotype itself: Its matching antigen is unknown.

TCRdb independently ran MiXCR on the 5' RACE reads; one entry per CDR3 protein. This sample has some 350,000 distinct CDR3 sequences, with about 15% found just once. This clonotype was obtained from a young man who had mild COVID-19 (a few samples of this study predate the infection). Cell type and time point are not known. The chain links TRBV24-1 to TRBJ2-2; 8 nucleotides line up with TRBD1. The specimen was PBMCs or a T cell subset sorted from them (not recorded which). The CDR3 bases are TGTGCCACCAGTGATTTTAGGACAGGGACCGGGGAGCTGTTTTTT. Amino acid sequence: CATSDFRTGTGELFF.